This TCR beta chain was sequenced in a study of cytomegalovirus exposure and HLA in healthy donors. Study at large: Genotyping of 398 donors showed that about 83% belonged to the Caucasian-associated ancestry cluster. Study-wide results and limits: CMV serostatus alone was available as immune exposure information.

On this clone: Its antigen remains unidentified.

The PCR used 60 Vbeta and 13 Jbeta primers. Repertoires were generated with immunoSEQ multiplex PCR, while TCRdb's copy carries only in-frame clones and drops some. Of 150,000 to 200,000 clones in the sample, around 80% were seen once. In germline, CDR1 is SGDLS, CDR2 YYNGEE. The CDR3 is 13 amino acids. Unmatched junction bases numbered 4, after V lost 4 bases and J lost 6 bases. This sequence was found in a male donor in good health and CMV-seropositive. The sample was PBMCs. The V call is TRBV9, the J call TRBJ1-2, with 9 bases matching TRBD1. The CDR3 sequence: CASSSGTGNGYTF. The CDR3 region has the DNA TGTGCCAGCAGCTCCGGGACAGGGAATGGCTACACCTTC.